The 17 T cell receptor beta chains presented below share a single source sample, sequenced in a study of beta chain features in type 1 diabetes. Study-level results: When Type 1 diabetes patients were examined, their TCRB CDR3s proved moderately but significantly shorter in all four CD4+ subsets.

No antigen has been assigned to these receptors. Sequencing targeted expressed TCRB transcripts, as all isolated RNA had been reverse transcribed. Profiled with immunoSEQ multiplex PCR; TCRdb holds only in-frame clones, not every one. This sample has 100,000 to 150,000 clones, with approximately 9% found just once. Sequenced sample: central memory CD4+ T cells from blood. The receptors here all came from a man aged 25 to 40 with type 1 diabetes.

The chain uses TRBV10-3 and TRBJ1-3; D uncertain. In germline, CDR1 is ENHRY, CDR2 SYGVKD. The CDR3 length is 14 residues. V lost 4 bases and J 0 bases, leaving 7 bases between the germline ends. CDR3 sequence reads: CAISGTVSGNTIYF. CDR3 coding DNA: TGTGCCATCAGTGGGACTGTCTCTGGAAACACCATATATTTT.

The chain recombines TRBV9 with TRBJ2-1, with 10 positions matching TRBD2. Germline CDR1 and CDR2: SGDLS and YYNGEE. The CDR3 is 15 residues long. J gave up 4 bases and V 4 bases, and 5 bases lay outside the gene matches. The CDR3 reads CASSIGTSEYNEQFF. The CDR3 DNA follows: TGTGCCAGCAGCATTGGGACTAGCGAATACAATGAGCAGTTCTTC.

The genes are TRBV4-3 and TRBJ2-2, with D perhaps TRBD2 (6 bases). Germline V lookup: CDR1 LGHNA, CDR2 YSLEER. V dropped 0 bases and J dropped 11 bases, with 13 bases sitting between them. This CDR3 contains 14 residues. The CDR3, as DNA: TGCGCCAGCAGCCAAGACGCGCTCGGGGGAGAGCTGTTTTTT. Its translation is CASSQDALGGELFF.

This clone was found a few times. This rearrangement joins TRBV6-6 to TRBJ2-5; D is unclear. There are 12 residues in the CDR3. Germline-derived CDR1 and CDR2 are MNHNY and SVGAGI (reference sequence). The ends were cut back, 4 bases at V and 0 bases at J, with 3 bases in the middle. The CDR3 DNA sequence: TGTGCCAGCAGTTCCGACCAAGAGACCCAGTACTTC. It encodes CASSSDQETQYF.

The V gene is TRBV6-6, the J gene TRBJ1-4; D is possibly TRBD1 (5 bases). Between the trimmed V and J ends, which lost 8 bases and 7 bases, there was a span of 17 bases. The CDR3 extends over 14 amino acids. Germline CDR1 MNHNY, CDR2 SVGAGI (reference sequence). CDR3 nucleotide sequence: TGTGCCAGCCATTCTGGAGGGGCAGGTGAAAAACTGTTTTTT. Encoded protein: CASHSGGAGEKLFF.

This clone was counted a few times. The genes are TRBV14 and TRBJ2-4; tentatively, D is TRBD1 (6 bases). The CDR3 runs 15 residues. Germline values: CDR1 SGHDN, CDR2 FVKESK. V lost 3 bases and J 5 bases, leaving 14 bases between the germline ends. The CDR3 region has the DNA TGTGCCAGCAGCCATTATTGGACAGCTCAAAACATTCAGTACTTC. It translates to CASSHYWTAQNIQYF.

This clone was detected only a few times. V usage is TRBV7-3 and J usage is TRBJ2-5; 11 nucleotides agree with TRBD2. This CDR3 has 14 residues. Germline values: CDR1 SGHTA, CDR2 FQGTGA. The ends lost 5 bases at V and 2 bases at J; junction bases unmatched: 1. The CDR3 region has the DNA TGTGCCAGCAGCATAGCGGGGGGGCAAGAGACCCAGTACTTC. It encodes CASSIAGGQETQYF.

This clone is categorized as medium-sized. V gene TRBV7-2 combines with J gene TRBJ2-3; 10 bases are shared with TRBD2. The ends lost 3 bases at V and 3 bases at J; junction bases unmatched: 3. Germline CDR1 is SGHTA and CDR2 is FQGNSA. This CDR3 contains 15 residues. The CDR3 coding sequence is TGTGCCAGCAGCTTTCTAGCGGGGGTAACAGATACGCAGTATTTT. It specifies CASSFLAGVTDTQYF.

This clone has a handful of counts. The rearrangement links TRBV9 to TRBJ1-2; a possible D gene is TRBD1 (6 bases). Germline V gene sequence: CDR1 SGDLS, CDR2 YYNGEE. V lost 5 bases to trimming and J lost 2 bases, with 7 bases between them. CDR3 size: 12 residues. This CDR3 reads CASSRGNYGYTF. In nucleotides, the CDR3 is TGTGCCAGCAGTAGGGGGAACTATGGCTACACCTTC.

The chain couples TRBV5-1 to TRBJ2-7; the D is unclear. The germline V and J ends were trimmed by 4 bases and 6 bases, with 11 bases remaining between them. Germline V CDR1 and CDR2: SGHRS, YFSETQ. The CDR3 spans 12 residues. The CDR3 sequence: CASSRNSGEQYF. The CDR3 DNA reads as TGCGCCAGCAGCCGCAACTCAGGCGAGCAGTACTTC.

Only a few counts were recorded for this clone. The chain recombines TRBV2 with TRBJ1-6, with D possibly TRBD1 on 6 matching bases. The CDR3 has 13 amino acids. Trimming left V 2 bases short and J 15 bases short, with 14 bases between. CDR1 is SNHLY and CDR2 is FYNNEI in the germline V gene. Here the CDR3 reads CASSEQGQADLHF. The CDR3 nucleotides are TGTGCCAGCAGTGAACAGGGGCAGGCCGACCTCCACTTT.

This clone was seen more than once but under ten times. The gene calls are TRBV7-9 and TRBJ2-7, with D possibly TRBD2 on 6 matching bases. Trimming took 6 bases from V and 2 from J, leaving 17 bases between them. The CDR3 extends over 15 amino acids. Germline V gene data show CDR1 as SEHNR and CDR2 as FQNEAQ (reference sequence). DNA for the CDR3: TGTGCCAGCAGAGATACCGGGACTGCAACCTACGAGCAGTACTTC. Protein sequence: CASRDTGTATYEQYF.

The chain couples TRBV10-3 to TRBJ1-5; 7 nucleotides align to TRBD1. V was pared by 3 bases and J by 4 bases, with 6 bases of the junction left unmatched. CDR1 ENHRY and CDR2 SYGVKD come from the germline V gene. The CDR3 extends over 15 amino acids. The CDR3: CAISDEGAGNQPQHF. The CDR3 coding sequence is TGTGCCATCAGTGATGAGGGGGCCGGGAATCAGCCCCAGCATTTT.

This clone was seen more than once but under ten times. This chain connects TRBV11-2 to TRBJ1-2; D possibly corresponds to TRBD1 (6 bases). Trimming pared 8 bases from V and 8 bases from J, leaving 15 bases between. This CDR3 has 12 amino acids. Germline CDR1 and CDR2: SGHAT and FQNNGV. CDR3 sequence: CASQGQALGYTF. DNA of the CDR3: TGTGCCAGCCAGGGACAAGCCTTAGGCTACACCTTC.

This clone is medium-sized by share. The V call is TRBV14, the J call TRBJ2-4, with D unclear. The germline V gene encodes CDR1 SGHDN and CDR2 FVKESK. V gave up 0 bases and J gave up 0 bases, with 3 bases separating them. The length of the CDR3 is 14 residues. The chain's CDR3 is CASSQDLAKNIQYF. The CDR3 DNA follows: TGTGCCAGCAGCCAAGATCTAGCCAAAAACATTCAGTACTTC.

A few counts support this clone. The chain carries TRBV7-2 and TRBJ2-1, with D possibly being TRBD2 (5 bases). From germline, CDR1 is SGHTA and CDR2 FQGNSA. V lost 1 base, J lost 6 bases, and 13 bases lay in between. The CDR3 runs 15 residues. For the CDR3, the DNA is TGTGCCAGCAGCTTAGAGGCTAGCCCTACCAATGAGCAGTTCTTC. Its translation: CASSLEASPTNEQFF.

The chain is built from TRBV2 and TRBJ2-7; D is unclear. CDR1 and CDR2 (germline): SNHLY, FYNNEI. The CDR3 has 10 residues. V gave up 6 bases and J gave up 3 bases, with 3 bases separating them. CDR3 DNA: TGTGCCAGCAGCCTCTACGAGCAGTACTTC. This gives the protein CASSLYEQYF.